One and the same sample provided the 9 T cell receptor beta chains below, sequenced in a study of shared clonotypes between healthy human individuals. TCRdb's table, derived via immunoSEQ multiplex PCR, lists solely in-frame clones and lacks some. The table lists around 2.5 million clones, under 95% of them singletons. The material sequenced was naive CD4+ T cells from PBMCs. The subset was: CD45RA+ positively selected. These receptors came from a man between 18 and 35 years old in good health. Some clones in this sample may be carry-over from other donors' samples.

CDR3 amino acids: CASTTRHTGTGEGYGYTF. CDR3 in DNA: TGTGCCAGCACCACTCGGCACACCGGGACAGGGGAGGGCTATGGCTACACCTTC. The V and J genes are TRBV2 and TRBJ1-2; TRBD1 agrees at 10 bases. Germline assignment: CDR1 SNHLY and CDR2 FYNNEI. There are 18 residues in the CDR3. With V trimmed by 7 bases and J by 4 bases, 18 bases remained unmatched.

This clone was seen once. The CDR3 sequence: CSVGQGPNQPQHF. CDR3 bases: TGCAGCGTCGGACAGGGCCCTAATCAGCCCCAGCATTTT. The chain recombines TRBV29-1 with TRBJ1-5; the match to TRBD1 covers 8 bases. V trimming: 6 bases; J trimming: 4 bases; junction bases outside the gene matches: 5. The CDR3 is made up of 13 amino acids. Looked up from germline, CDR1 is SQVTM and CDR2 is ANQGSEA.

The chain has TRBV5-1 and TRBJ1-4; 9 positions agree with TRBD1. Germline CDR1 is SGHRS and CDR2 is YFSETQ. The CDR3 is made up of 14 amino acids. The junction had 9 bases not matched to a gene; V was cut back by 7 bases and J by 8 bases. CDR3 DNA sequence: TGCGCCAGCTCCCGACAGGGGGAGGACGAAAAACTGTTTTTT. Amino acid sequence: CASSRQGEDEKLFF.

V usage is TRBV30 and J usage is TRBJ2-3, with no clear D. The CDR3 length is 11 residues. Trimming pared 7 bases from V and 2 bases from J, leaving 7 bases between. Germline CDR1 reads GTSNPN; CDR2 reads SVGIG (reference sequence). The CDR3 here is CAFGTTDTQYF. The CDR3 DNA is TGTGCCTTCGGCACCACAGATACGCAGTATTTT.

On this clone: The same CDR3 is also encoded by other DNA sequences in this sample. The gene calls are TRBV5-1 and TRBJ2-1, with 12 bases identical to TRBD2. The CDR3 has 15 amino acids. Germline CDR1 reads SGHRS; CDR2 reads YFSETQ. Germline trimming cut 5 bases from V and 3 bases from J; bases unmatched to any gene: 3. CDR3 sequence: CASRPTSGSYNEQFF. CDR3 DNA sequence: TGCGCCAGCAGACCGACTAGCGGGAGCTACAATGAGCAGTTCTTC.

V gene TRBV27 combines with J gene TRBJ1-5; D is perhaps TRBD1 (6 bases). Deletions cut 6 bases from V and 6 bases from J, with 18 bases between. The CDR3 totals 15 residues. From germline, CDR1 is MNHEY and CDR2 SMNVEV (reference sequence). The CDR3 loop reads CASSSSATGTQPQHF. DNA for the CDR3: TGTGCCAGCAGCTCCAGCGCGACAGGTACTCAGCCCCAGCATTTT.

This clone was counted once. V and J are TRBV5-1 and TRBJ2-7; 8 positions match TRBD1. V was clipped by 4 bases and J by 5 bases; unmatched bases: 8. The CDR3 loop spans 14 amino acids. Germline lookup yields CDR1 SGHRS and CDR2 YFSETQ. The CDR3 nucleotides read TGCGCCAGCAGCGCCGGACAGGGTGCCCACGAGCAGTACTTC. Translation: CASSAGQGAHEQYF.

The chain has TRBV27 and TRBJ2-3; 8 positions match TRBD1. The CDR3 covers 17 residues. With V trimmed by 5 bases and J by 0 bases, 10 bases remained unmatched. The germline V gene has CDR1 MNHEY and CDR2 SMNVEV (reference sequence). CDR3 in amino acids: CASSHLTTGVSTDTQYF. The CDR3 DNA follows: TGTGCCAGCAGTCACCTAACGACAGGGGTGAGCACAGATACGCAGTATTTT.

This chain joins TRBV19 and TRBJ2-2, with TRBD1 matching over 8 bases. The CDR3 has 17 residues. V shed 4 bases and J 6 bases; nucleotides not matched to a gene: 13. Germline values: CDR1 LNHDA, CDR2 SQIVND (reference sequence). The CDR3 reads CASSSLLGQGRSGELFF. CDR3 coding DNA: TGTGCCAGTAGTAGCCTACTCGGACAGGGTAGGTCCGGGGAGCTGTTTTTT.